This T cell receptor (beta chain) was sequenced in a study of memory CD4+ T cells and cytomegalovirus serostatus. Study findings and constraints: Suggested: most of the CMV-linked TCR signature lies in CD4+ memory cells.

Points on this clone: As yet, its antigen is unknown.

V trimming: 6 bases; J trimming: 5 bases; junction bases outside the gene matches: 13. Germline loops: CDR1 SGHRS, CDR2 YFSETQ. This CDR3 comprises 16 residues. The sort gate was single viable CD3+CD4+CD8-CD45RO+ cells for memory CD4+ T cells. Sequencing was performed with immunoSEQ multiplex PCR; in TCRdb, only in-frame clones are kept and a portion is missing. The sample includes about 41,000 clones, 76% of them seen just once. This TCR derives from an adult in good health and CMV-seronegative. The chain couples TRBV5-1 to TRBJ2-7, with 11 bases fitting TRBD2. The material sequenced was memory CD4+ T cells from blood. The CDR3, as DNA: TGCGCCAGCACCCCCGGAACTAGCGGGAGTCCAAACGAGCAGTACTTC. It specifies CASTPGTSGSPNEQYF.